This T cell receptor beta chain was sequenced during a study of blood T cell repertoires in COVID-19. Study in general: T cells, B-cell-depleted T cells, or PBMCs provided the cDNA or gDNA that served as material.

It was during active infection that Seattle patients were enrolled and then longitudinally followed. The table came from immunoSEQ multiplex PCR; TCRdb's copy has only in-frame clones and leaves some out. Of more than 300,000 clones in the sample, approximately 89% were seen once. The CDR3 consists of 16 residues. Germline lookup yields CDR1 MNHNY and CDR2 SVGAGI (reference sequence). The trim removed 0 bases at V and 4 bases at J, leaving 6 bases unmatched. The receptor was isolated from a woman aged 25 to 39 with COVID-19, enrolled during active disease. Material for sequencing was peripheral blood. The rearrangement joins TRBV6-6 to TRBJ2-7; TRBD2 agrees at 10 bases. The CDR3, as DNA: TGTGCCAGCAGTTACTCCCTTAGCGGGAGGCTGTACGAGCAGTACTTC. It codes for CASSYSLSGRLYEQYF.